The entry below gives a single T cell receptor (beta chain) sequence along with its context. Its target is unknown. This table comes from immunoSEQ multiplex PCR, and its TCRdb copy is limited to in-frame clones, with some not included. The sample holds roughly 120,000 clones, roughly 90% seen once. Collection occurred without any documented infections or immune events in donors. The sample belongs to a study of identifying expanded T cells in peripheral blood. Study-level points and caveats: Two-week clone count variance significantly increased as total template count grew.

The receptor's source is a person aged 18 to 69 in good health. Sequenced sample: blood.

This CDR3 reads CASSLGRGTSSYEQYF. The DNA of the CDR3 is TGTGCCAGCAGCTTAGGTCGGGGGACGAGCTCCTACGAGCAGTACTTC. The genes are TRBV11-2 and TRBJ2-7; possibly TRBD2 for D (6 bases). The CDR3 contains 16 residues. The germline CDR1 and CDR2 sequences are SGHAT and FQNNGV. V gave up 1 base and J gave up 0 bases, with 13 bases separating them.